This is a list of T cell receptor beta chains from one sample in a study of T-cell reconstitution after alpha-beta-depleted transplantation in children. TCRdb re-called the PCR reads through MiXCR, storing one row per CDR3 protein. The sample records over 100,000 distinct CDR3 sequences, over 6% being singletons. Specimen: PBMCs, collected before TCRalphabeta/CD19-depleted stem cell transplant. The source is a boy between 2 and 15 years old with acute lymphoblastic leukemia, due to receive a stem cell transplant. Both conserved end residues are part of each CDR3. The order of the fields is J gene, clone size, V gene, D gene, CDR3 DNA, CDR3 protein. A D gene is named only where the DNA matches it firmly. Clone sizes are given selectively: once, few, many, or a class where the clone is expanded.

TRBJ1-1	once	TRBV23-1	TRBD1	TGCGCCAGCAGTCCTCAGGGGGCGAGAACTGAAGCTTTCTTT	CASSPQGARTEAFF
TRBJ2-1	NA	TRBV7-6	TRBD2	TGTGCCAGCAGCTTAGGCGGGGGGGCCGCCTACAATGAGCAGTTCTTC	CASSLGGGAAYNEQFF
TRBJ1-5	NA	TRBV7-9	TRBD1	TGTGCCAGCAGCCCCATGGGAGGGACAGCTAGCAATCAGCCCCAGCATTTT	CASSPMGGTASNQPQHF
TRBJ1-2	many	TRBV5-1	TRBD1	TGCGCCAGCAGCTTAACAGGGGGCTGGGGCTACACCTTC	CASSLTGGWGYTF
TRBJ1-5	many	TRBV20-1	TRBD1	TGCAGTGCTAGAGGGACAGGGGGATATAGCAATCAGCCCCAGCATTTT	CSARGTGGYSNQPQHF
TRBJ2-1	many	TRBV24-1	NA	TGTGCCACCAGTGATTTCGGTGCACACCCCGAGCAGTTCTTC	CATSDFGAHPEQFF
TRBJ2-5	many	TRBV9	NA	TGTGCCAGCAGCGTAGATAGCACAGCTCAAGAGACCCAGTACTTC	CASSVDSTAQETQYF
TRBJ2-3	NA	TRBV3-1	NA	TGTGCCAGCAGCCTGGGTCTGGAGGGGGCTAGGACAGATACGCAGTATTTT	CASSLGLEGARTDTQYF
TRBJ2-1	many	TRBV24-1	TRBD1	TGTGCCACCAGTGATACAGGACAGGGGGTTAATGAGCAGTTCTTC	CATSDTGQGVNEQFF
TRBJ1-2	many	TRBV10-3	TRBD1	TGTGCCATCAGCGGAGGGGGCAGCTCCGCTAACTATGGCTACACCTTC	CAISGGGSSANYGYTF
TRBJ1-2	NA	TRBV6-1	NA	TGTGCCAGCAGCCTTGCCCGAGTGGGACGGAATAGCTTCACCTTC	CASSLARVGRNSFTF
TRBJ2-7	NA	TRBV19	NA	TGTGCCAGTAGTGCCGACGGGGGCCTCCTTTACGAGCAGTACTTC	CASSADGGLLYEQYF
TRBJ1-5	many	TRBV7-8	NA	TGTGCCAGCAGCGACAGCAATCAGCCCCAGCATTTT	CASSDSNQPQHF
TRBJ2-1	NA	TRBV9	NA	TGTGCCAGCAGCGTATGCCCGGGCAGGGACGTCTGTGAGCAGTTCTTC	CASSVCPGRDVCEQFF
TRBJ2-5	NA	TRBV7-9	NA	TGTGCCAGCAGCTTATCGCCAGGGGAGGACCAAGAGACCCAGTACTTC	CASSLSPGEDQETQYF
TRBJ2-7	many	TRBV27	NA	TGTGCCAGCAGTCCCCTAGACAGGTCCGAGTACGAGCAGTACTTC	CASSPLDRSEYEQYF
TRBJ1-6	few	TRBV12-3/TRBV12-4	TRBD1	TGTGCCAGCAGTTCCCGGGACAGCGATAATTCACCCCTCCACTTT	CASSSRDSDNSPLHF
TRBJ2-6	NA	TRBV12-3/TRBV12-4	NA	TGTGCCAGCAGTGTCGGACAAGGCTCTTCCGGGGCCAACGTCCTGACTTTC	CASSVGQGSSGANVLTF
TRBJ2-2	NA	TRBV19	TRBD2	TGTGCCAGTAGTATGAGCCGGACTAGCGGCCTGGAGCTGTTTTTT	CASSMSRTSGLELFF
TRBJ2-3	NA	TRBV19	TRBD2	TGTGCCAGTAGTATAGACGGAGCGGGGGCGAACACAGATACGCAGTATTTT	CASSIDGAGANTDTQYF
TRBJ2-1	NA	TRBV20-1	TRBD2	TGCAGTGCTAGAGATGCAGCGGGGGGTTCCTACAATGAGCAGTTCTTC	CSARDAAGGSYNEQFF
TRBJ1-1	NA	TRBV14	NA	TGTGCCAGCAGCGGAAGATACACTGAAGCTTTCTTT	CASSGRYTEAFF
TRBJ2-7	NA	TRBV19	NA	TGTGCCAGTAGGGGTGGCTACGAGCAGTACTTC	CASRGGYEQYF
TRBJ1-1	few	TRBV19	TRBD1	TGTGCCAGTAGTATAACAGGGGGTAGAACTGAAGCTTTCTTT	CASSITGGRTEAFF
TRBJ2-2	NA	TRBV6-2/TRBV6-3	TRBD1	TGTGCCAGCAGCCCCGGTGGTCCGACAGGGGCCGGGGAGCTGTTTTTT	CASSPGGPTGAGELFF
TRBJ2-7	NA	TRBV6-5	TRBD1	TGTGCCAGCAGTATCACCGGGACAGAGACCTACGAGCAGTACTTC	CASSITGTETYEQYF
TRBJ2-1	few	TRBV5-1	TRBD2	TGCGCCAGCAGCTGGACTAGCAGGGGCGATAATGAGCAGTTCTTC	CASSWTSRGDNEQFF
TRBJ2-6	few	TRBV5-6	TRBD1	TGTGCCAGTGGAGGAGCCGGACAGGGAATCACCCCACCCACATTCAACGTCCTGACTTTC	CASGGAGQGITPPTFNVLTF
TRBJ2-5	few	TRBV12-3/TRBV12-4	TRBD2	TGTGCCAGCAGTTCCCCGCGGGGGATGGAGACCCAGTACTTC	CASSSPRGMETQYF
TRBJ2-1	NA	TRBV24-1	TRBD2	TGTGCCACCAGTGATTTGCCGGCTAGCGGGGTCTACAATGAGCAGTTCTTC	CATSDLPASGVYNEQFF
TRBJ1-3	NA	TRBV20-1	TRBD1	TGCAGTGCTAGAGTCGGGACAGGGGGTTCGTCTGGAAACACCATATATTTT	CSARVGTGGSSGNTIYF
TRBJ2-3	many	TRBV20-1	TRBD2	TGCAGTGCTAGAGCGGGGGGGCCCACAGATACGCAGTATTTT	CSARAGGPTDTQYF
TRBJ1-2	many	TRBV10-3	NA	TGTGCCATCAGTGAGTCAGGGGGACATTCTAACTATGGCTACACCTTC	CAISESGGHSNYGYTF
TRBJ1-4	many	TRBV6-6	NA	TGTGCCAGCAGTTCAGGGGATCATAATGAAAAACTGTTTTTT	CASSSGDHNEKLFF